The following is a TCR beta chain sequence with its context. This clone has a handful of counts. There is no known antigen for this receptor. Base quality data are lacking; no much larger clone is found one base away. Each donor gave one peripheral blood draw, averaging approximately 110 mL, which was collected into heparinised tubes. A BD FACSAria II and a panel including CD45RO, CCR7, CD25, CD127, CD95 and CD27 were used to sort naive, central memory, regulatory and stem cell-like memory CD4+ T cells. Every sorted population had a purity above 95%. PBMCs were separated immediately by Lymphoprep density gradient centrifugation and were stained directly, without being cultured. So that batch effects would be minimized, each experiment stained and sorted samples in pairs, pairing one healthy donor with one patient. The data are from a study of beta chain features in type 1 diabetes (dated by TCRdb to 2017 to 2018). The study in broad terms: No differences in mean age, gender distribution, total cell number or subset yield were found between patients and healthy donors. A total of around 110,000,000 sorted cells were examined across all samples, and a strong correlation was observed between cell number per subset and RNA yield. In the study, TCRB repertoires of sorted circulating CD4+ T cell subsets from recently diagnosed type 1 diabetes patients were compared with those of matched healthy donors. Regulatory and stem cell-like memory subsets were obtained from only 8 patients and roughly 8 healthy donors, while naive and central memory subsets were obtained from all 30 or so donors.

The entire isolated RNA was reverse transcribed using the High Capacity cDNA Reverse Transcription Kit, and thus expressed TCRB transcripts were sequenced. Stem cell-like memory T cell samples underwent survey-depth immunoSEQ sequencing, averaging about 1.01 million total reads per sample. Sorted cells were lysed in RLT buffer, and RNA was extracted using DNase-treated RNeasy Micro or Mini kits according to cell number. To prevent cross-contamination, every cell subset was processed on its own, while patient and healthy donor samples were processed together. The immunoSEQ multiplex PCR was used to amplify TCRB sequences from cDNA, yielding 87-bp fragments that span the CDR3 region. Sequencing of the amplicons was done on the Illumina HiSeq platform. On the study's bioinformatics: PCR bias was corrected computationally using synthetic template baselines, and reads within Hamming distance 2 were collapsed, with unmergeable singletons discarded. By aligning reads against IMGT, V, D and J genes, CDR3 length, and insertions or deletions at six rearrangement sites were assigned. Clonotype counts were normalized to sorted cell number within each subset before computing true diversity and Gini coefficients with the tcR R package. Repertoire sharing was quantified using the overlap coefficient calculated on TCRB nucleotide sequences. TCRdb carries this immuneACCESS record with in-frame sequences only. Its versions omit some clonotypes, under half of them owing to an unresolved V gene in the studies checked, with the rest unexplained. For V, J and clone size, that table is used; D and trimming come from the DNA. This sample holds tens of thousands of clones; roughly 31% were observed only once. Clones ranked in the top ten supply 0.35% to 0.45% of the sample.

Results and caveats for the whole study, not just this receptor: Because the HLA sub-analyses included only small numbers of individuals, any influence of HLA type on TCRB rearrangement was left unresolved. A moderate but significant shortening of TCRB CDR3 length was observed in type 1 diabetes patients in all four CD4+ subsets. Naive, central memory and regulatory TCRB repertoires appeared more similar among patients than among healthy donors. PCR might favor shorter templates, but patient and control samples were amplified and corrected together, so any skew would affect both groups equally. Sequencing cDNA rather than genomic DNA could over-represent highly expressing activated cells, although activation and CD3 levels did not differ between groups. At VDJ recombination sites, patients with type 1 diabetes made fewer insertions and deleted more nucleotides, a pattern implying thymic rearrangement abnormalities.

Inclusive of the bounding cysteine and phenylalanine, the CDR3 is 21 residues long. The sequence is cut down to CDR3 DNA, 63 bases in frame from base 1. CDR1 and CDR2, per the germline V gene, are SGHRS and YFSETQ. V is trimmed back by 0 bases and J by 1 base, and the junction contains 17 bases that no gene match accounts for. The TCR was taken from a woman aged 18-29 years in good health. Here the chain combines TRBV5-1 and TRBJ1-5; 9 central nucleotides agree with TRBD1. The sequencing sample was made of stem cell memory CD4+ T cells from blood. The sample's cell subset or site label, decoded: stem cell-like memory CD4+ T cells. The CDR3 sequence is CASSLEDGGTGLRISNQPQHF. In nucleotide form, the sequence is TGCGCCAGCAGCTTGGAAGATGGTGGGACAGGGCTGCGTATAAGCAATCAGCCCCAGCATTTT.